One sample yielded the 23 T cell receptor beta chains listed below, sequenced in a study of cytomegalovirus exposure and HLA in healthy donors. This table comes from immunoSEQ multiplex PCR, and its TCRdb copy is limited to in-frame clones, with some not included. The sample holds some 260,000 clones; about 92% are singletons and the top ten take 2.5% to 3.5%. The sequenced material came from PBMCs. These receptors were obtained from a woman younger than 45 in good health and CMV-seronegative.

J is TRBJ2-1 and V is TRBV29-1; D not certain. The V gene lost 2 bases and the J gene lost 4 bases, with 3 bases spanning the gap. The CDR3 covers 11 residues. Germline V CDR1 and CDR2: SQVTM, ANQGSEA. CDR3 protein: CSVELYNEQFF. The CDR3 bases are TGCAGCGTTGAATTATACAATGAGCAGTTCTTC.

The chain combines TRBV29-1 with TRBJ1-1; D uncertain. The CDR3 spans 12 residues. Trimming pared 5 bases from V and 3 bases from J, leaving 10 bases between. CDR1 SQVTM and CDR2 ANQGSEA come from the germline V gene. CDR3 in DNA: TGCAGCGTTCCACCAACGGACACTGAAGCTTTCTTT. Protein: CSVPPTDTEAFF. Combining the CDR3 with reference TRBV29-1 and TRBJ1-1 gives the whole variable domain SAVISQKPSRDICQRGTSLTIQCQVDSQVTMMFWYRQQPGQSLTLIATANQGSEATYESGFVIDKFPISRPNLTFSTLTVSNMSPEDSSIYLCSVPPTDTEAFFGQGTRLTVV.

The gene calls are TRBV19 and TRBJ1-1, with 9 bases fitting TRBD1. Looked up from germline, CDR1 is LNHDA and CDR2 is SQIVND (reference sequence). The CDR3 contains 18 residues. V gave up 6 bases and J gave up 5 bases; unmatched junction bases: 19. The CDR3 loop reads CASRGGSGQGILRTEAFF. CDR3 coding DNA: TGTGCCAGTAGGGGGGGGTCGGGACAGGGAATTCTAAGAACTGAAGCTTTCTTT.

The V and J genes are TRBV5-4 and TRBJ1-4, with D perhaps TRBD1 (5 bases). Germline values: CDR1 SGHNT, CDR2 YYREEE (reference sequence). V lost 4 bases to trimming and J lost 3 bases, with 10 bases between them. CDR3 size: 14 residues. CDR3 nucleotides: TGTGCCAGCAGCCTACAAGGGGCTAATGAAAAACTGTTTTTT. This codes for CASSLQGANEKLFF.

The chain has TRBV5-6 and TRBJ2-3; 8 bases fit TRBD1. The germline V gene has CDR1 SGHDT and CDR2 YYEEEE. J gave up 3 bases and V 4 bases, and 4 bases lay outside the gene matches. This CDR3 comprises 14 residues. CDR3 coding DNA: TGTGCCAGCAGCGTGACAGGGGAAACAGATACGCAGTATTTT. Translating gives CASSVTGETDTQYF.

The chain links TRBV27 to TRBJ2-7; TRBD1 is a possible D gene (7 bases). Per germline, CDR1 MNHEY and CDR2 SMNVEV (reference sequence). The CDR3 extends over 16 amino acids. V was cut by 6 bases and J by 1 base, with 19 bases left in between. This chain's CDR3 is CASRPYSGGISYEQYF. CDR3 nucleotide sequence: TGTGCCAGCAGACCTTATTCAGGGGGGATTTCCTACGAGCAGTACTTC.

The CDR3 DNA follows: TGTGCCAGCAGTGAATTTTTTGGACAGGGAACTTCCTACGAGCAGTACTTC. Translation gives CASSEFFGQGTSYEQYF. The chain is built from TRBV2 and TRBJ2-7; 8 bases fit TRBD1. The CDR3 loop spans 17 amino acids. Germline values: CDR1 SNHLY, CDR2 FYNNEI. V dropped 2 bases and J dropped 1; count of bases not matched to a gene: 10.

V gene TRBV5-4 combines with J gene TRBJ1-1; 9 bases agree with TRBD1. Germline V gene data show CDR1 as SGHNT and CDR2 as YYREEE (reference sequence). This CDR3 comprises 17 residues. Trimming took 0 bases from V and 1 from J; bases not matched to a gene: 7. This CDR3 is CASSLALTGGPNTEAFF. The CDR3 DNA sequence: TGTGCCAGCAGCTTGGCCCTCACAGGGGGCCCGAACACTGAAGCTTTCTTT.

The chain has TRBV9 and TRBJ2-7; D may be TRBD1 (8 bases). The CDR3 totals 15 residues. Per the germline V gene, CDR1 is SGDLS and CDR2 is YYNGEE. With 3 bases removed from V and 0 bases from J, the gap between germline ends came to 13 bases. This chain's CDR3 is CASSATGGASYEQYF. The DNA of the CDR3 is TGTGCCAGCAGCGCTACAGGGGGGGCCTCCTACGAGCAGTACTTC.

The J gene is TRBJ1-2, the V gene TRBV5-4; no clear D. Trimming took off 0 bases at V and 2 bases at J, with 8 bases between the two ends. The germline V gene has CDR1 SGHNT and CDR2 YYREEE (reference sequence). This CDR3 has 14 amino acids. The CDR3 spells CASSLDAANYGYTF. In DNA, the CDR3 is TGTGCCAGCAGCTTGGACGCCGCCAACTATGGCTACACCTTC.

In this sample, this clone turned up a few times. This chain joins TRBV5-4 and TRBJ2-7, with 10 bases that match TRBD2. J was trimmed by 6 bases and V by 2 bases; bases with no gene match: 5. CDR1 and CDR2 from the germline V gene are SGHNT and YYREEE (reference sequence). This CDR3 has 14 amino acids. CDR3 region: CASSFLAGVGEQYF. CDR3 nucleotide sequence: TGTGCCAGCAGCTTTCTAGCGGGAGTAGGCGAGCAGTACTTC.

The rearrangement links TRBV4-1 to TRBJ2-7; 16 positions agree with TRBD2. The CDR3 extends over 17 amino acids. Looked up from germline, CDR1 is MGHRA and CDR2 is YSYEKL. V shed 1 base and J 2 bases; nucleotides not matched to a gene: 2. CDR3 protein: CASSQGGTSGRAYEQYF. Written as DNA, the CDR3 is TGCGCCAGCAGCCAAGGCGGGACTAGCGGGAGGGCCTACGAGCAGTACTTC.

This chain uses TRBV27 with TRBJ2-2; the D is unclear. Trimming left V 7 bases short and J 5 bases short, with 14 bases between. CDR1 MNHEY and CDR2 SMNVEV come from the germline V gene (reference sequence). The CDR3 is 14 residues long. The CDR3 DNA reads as TGTGCCAGCACTCCTTTGGGCCCTACCGGGGAGCTGTTTTTT. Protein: CASTPLGPTGELFF.

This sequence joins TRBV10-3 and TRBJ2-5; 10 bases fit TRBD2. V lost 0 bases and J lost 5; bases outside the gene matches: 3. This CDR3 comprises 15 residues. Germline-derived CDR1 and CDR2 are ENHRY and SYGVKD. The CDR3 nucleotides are TGTGCCATCAGTGAGTCGGGACTAGCGCAGGAGACCCAGTACTTC. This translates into CAISESGLAQETQYF.

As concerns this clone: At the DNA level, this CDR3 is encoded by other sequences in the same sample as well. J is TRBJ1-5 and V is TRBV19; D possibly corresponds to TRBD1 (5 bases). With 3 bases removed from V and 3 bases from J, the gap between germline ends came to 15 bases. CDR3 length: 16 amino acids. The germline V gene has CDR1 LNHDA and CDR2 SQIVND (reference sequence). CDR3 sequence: CASSISSGRANQPQHF. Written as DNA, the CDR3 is TGTGCCAGTAGTATTTCATCAGGGAGGGCCAATCAGCCCCAGCATTTT.

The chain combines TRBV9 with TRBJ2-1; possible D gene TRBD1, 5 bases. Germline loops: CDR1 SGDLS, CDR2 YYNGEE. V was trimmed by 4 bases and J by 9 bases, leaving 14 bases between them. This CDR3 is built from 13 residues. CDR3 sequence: CASSPRRGSEQFF. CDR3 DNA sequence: TGTGCCAGCAGCCCCCGAAGGGGAAGTGAGCAGTTCTTC.

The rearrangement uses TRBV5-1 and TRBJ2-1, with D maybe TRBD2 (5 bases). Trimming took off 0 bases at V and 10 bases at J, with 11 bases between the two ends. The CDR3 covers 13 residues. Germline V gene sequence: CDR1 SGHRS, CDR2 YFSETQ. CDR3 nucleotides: TGCGCCAGCAGCTTGGCCCCATCGGGGGAGCAGTTCTTC. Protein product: CASSLAPSGEQFF.

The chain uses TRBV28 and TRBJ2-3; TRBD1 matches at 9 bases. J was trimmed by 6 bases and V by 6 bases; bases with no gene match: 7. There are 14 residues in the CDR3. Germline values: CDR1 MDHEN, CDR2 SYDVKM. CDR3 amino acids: CASRPTGQGDTQYF. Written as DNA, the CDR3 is TGTGCCAGCAGGCCGACGGGACAGGGCGATACGCAGTATTTT.

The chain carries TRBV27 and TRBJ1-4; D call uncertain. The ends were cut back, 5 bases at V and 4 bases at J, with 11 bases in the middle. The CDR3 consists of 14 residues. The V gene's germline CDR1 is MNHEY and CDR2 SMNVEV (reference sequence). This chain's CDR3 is CASSLDRFNEKLFF. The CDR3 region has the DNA TGTGCCAGCAGTCTGGATCGGTTTAATGAAAAACTGTTTTTT.

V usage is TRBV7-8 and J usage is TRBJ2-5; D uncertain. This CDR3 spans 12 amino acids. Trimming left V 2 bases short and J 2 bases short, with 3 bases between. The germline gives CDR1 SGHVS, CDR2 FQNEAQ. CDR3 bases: TGTGCCAGCAGCTTAAGACAAGAGACCCAGTACTTC. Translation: CASSLRQETQYF.

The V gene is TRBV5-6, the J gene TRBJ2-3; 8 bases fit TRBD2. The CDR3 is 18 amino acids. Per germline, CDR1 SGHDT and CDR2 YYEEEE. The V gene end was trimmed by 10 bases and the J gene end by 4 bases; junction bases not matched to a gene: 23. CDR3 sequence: CAGHILGESGRGADTQYF. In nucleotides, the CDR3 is TGTGCCGGACACATCCTTGGGGAGAGCGGGAGAGGGGCAGATACGCAGTATTTT.

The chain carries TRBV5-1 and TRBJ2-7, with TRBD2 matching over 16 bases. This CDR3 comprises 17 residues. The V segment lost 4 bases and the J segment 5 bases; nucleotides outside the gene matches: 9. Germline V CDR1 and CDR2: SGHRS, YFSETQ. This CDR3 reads CASSQGLAGGPVNEQYF. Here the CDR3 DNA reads TGCGCCAGCAGCCAGGGACTAGCGGGAGGGCCAGTAAACGAGCAGTACTTC.

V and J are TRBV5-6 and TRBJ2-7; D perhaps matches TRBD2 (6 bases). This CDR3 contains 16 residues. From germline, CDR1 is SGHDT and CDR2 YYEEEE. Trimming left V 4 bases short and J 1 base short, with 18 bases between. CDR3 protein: CASSKEHAGLSYEQYF. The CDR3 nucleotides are TGTGCCAGCAGCAAAGAACACGCGGGACTTTCCTACGAGCAGTACTTC.